The rows below give T cell receptor beta chains drawn from one sample of a study of blood T cell repertoires in COVID-19. Assay used: immunoSEQ multiplex PCR; TCRdb lists only in-frame clones, some missing. The sample lists around 250,000 clones, 65% to 85% seen once, with 4.5% to 6.5% in the top ten. The sample was peripheral blood. These receptors came from a man at least 80 years old with acute or convalescent COVID-19. Each CDR3 is given with its conserved first and last residue. A D gene is named only where the DNA matches it firmly. For some rows the clone size is stated as once, few or many, or as a class when expanded; others skip it.

CDR3aa: CASSAGGARTEAFF; CDR3nt: TGTGCCAGCAGTGCAGGGGGCGCGAGGACTGAAGCTTTCTTT; j_gene: TRBJ1-1; v_gene: TRBV28; d_gene: TRBD1; abundance: -
CDR3aa: CATMGLERDFEQYF; CDR3nt: TGTGCCACCATGGGACTAGAAAGGGACTTCGAGCAGTACTTC; j_gene: TRBJ2-7; v_gene: TRBV5-5; d_gene: TRBD2; abundance: -
CDR3aa: CASSQQGQPHTIYF; CDR3nt: TGTGCCAGCAGCCAACAAGGACAGCCCCACACCATATATTTT; j_gene: TRBJ1-3; v_gene: TRBV3-1/TRBV3-2; d_gene: -; abundance: -
CDR3aa: CASSMSGGTANTGELFF; CDR3nt: TGTGCCAGTAGTATGAGCGGGGGGACAGCAAACACCGGGGAGCTGTTTTTT; j_gene: TRBJ2-2; v_gene: TRBV19; d_gene: TRBD2; abundance: -
CDR3aa: CASSLLTGRRTEAFF; CDR3nt: TGTGCCAGCAGTCTACTCACAGGGCGTCGTACTGAAGCTTTCTTT; j_gene: TRBJ1-1; v_gene: TRBV28; d_gene: -; abundance: -
CDR3aa: CASSEDGGSYSNQPQHF; CDR3nt: TGTGCCAGCAGTGAAGACGGGGGTTCATATAGCAATCAGCCCCAGCATTTT; j_gene: TRBJ1-5; v_gene: TRBV2; d_gene: -; abundance: -
CDR3aa: CASSLGDRRDQPQHF; CDR3nt: TGTGCCAGCAGCTTAGGGGACAGGCGAGATCAGCCCCAGCATTTT; j_gene: TRBJ1-5; v_gene: TRBV7-2; d_gene: TRBD1; abundance: -
CDR3aa: CASSVGTNNNEQFF; CDR3nt: TGCGCCAGCAGCGTCGGGACTAATAACAATGAGCAGTTCTTC; j_gene: TRBJ2-1; v_gene: TRBV5-1; d_gene: TRBD2; abundance: once
CDR3aa: CASSIGGLSYEQYF; CDR3nt: TGTGCCAGTAGTATCGGGGGTCTCTCCTACGAGCAGTACTTC; j_gene: TRBJ2-7; v_gene: TRBV19; d_gene: -; abundance: -
CDR3aa: CAWSSQYEQYF; CDR3nt: TGTGCCTGGAGTTCCCAGTACGAGCAGTACTTC; j_gene: TRBJ2-7; v_gene: TRBV30; d_gene: -; abundance: -